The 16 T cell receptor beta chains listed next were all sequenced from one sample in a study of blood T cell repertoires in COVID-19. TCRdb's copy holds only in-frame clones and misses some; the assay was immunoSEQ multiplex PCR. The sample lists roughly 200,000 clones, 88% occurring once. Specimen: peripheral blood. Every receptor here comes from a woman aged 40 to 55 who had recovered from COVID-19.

CDR3 in amino acids: CASSRSGSTYNEQFF. In DNA form, the CDR3 reads TGTGCCAGCAGCCGAAGCGGGAGTACCTACAATGAGCAGTTCTTC. The chain couples TRBV6-5 to TRBJ2-1, with 8 bases fitting TRBD2. The CDR3 has 15 residues. The junction had 6 bases not matched to a gene; V was cut back by 6 bases and J by 2 bases. CDR1 and CDR2 from the germline V gene are MNHEY and SVGAGI.

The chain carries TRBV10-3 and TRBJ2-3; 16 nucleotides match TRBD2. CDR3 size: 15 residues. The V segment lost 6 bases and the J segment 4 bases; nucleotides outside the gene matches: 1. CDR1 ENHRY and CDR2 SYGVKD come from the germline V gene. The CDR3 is CAISGTSGRADTQYF. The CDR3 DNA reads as TGTGCCATCAGCGGGACTAGCGGGAGGGCAGATACGCAGTATTTT.

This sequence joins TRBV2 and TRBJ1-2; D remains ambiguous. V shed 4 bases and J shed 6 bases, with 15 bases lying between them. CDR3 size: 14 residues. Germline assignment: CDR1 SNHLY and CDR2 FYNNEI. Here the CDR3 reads CASSVRREVNGYTF. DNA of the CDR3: TGTGCCAGCAGTGTCCGGAGGGAGGTAAATGGCTACACCTTC.

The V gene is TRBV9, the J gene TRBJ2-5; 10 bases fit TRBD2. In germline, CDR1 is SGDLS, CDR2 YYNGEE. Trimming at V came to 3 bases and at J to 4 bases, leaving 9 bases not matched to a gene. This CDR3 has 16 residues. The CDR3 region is CASSGRAGGPSETQYF. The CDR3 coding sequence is TGTGCCAGCAGCGGCCGAGCGGGAGGGCCATCAGAGACCCAGTACTTC.

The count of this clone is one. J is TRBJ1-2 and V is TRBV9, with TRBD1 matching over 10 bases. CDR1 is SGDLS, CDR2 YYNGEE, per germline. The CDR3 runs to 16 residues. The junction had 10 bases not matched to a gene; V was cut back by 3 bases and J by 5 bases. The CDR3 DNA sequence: TGTGCCAGCAGCGATTCCAGGACAGGGGGGAAGTATGGCTACACCTTC. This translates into CASSDSRTGGKYGYTF.

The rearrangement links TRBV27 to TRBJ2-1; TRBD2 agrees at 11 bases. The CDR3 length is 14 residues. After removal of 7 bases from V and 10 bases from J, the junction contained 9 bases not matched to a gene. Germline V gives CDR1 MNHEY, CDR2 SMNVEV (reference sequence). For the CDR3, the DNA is TGTGCCAGCAAGGAGCTAGCGGGAGGATGGGAGCAGTTCTTC. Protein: CASKELAGGWEQFF.

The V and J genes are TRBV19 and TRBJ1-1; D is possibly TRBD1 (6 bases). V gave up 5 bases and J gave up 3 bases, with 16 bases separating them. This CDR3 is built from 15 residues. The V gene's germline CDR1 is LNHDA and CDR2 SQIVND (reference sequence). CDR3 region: CASSGLIQGYTEAFF. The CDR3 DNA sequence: TGTGCCAGTAGTGGCCTCATTCAGGGGTACACTGAAGCTTTCTTT.

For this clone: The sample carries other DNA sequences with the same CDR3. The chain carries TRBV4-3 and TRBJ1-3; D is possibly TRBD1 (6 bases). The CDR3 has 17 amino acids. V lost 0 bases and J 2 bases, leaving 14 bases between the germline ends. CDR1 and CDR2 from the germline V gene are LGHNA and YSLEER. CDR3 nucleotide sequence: TGCGCCAGCAGCCAAGATCGGCGGGGGGCGGCTGGAAACACCATATATTTT. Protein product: CASSQDRRGAAGNTIYF.

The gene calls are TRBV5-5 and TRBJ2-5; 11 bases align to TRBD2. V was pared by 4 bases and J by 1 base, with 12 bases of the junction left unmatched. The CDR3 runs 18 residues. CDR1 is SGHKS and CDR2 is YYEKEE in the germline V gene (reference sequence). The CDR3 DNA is TGTGCCAGCAGCCCCGGACTACTAGCGGGAGTTAGCCAAGAGACCCAGTACTTC. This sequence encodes CASSPGLLAGVSQETQYF.

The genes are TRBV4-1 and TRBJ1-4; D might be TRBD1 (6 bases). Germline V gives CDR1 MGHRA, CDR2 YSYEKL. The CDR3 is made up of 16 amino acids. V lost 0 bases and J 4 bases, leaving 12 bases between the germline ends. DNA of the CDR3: TGCGCCAGCAGCCAAGAACGGGGGGGACATAATGAAAAACTGTTTTTT. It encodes CASSQERGGHNEKLFF.

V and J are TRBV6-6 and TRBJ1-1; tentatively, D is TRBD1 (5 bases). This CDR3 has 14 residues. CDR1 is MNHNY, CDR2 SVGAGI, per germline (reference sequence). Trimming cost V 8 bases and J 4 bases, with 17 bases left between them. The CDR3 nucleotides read TGTGCCAGCTCCTACAGGACGGGGGGCACTGAAGCTTTCTTT. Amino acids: CASSYRTGGTEAFF.

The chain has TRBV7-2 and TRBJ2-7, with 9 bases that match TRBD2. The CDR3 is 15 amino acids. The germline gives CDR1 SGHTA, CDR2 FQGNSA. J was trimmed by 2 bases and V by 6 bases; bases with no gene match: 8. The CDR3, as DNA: TGTGCCAGCAGTTACCTAGCGGGAACAACCTACGAGCAGTACTTC. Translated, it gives CASSYLAGTTYEQYF.

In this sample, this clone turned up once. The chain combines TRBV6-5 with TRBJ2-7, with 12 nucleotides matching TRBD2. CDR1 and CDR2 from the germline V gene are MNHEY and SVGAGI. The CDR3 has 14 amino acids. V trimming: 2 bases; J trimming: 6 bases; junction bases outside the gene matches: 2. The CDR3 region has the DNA TGTGCCAGCAGTTACAGACTAGCGGGAGCCGAGCAGTACTTC. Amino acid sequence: CASSYRLAGAEQYF.

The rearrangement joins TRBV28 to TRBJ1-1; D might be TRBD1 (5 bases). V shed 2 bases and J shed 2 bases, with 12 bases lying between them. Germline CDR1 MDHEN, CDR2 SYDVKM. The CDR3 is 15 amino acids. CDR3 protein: CASSLTGGFNTEAFF. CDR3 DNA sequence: TGTGCCAGCAGTTTAACGGGGGGGTTCAACACTGAAGCTTTCTTT.

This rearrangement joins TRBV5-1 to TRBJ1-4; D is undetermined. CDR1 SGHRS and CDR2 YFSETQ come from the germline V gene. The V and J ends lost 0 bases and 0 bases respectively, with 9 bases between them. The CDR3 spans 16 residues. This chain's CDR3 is CASSLGGGATNEKLFF. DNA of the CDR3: TGCGCCAGCAGCTTGGGCGGCGGCGCAACTAATGAAAAACTGTTTTTT.

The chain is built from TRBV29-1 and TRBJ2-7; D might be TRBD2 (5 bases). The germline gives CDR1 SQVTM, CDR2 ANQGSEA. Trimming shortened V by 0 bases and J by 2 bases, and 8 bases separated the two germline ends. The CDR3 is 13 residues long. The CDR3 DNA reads TGCAGCGTTGAAGAGGGCGGGCCCTACGAGCAGTACTTC. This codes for CSVEEGGPYEQYF.